Below, 4 T cell receptor beta chains from the same sample are listed, as sequenced in a study of T cell clonotyping in hematopoietic cell transplantation (dated by TCRdb to the early 2020s). Receptors were amplified or captured by the immunoSEQ multiplex PCR assay. TCRdb took this table from immuneACCESS and kept in-frame rearrangements with V and J called. Such tables lack part of the clones; where checked against another copy, unresolved V genes explain under half of the gap, and the rest is unexplained. This sample holds about 16,000 clones; about nine tenths were observed only once. About 5.4% of the sample comes from the top ten. The material sequenced was peripheral blood mononuclear cells. These receptors were obtained from a man aged 35 to 55 in good health. Some clones in this sample may be carry-over from other donors' samples.

Comments on this clone: A junction boundary mismatches the germline segment, possibly from a read error. The chain links TRBV5-1 to TRBJ1-4, with D maybe TRBD1 (5 bases). From germline, CDR1 is SGHRS and CDR2 YFSETQ. CDR3 size: 14 residues. Here the CDR3 DNA reads TGCGCCAGCCGCTTAGGGGCCGGGAATGAAAAACTGTTTTTT. Its protein is CASRLGAGNEKLFF.

The chain combines TRBV13 with TRBJ1-3; the D gene is possibly TRBD1 (5 bases). The CDR3 has 19 residues. The ends were cut back, 0 bases at V and 1 base at J, with 19 bases in the middle. CDR1 and CDR2 from the germline V gene are PRHDT and FYEKMQ (reference sequence). Written as DNA, the CDR3 is TGTGCCAGCAGCTTAGGGAGCCCGGGGCCAAGGAATTCTGGAAACACCATATATTTT. This codes for CASSLGSPGPRNSGNTIYF. Looking up the rest from reference TRBV13 and TRBJ1-3 gives the full variable domain: AAGVIQSPRHLIKEKRETATLKCYPIPRHDTVYWYQQGPGQDPQFLISFYEKMQSDKGSIPDRFSAQQFSDYHSELNMSSLELGDSALYFCASSLGSPGPRNSGNTIYFGEGSWLTVV.

This clone appeared a single time. The chain recombines TRBV7-6 with TRBJ2-1; 7 nucleotides line up with TRBD2. The germline CDR1 and CDR2 sequences are SGHVS and FNYEAQ. Trimming at V came to 2 bases and at J to 11 bases, leaving 18 bases not matched to a gene. CDR3 size: 17 residues. The CDR3 sequence is CASSLSGQGRSGVKQFF. CDR3 bases: TGTGCCAGCAGCTTATCGGGGCAAGGACGGAGCGGGGTTAAGCAGTTCTTC.

The chain carries TRBV7-9 and TRBJ2-5; D ambiguous. The CDR3 has 14 residues. Trimming removed 5 bases at V and 0 bases at J, with 10 bases between. Germline values: CDR1 SEHNR, CDR2 FQNEAQ (reference sequence). The CDR3 nucleotides read TGTGCCAGCAGCACAGTCCTGAACCAAGAGACCCAGTACTTC. Protein: CASSTVLNQETQYF.